The clone carrying this T cell receptor beta chain was counted once. The CDR3 length is 14 residues. Looked up from germline, CDR1 is KGHSH and CDR2 is LQKENI. Trimming took off 3 bases at V and 10 bases at J, with 15 bases between the two ends. These data originate in a study of control samples from healthy donors and cancer patients. Here immunoSEQ multiplex PCR was the method, and the copy in TCRdb shows in-frame clones only, minus some. This table holds around 190,000 clones, 85% to 90% found once. Specimen: blood. This receptor was obtained from a woman aged 45-65 years in good health. This sequence joins TRBV18 and TRBJ1-4; D remains ambiguous. The DNA for the CDR3 is TGTGCCAGCTCACCCCTTGGGGATCTGGGAAAACTGTTTTTT. Translation gives CASSPLGDLGKLFF.